This passage covers 12 T cell receptor beta chains from one sample sequenced in a study of response to subunit inactivated influenza vaccine. TCRdb itself ran the RT-PCR reads through MiXCR, one entry per CDR3 protein. The table has fewer than 650,000 distinct CDR3 sequences, under 15% seen once. The sequencing used PBMCs from blood, collected more than 35 days after vaccination. The receptors were gathered from a man in his fifties who received an inactivated influenza vaccine.

The table lists this clonotype with many counts. The chain is built from TRBV4-3 and TRBJ2-5; 9 bases match TRBD1. Germline CDR1 LGHNA, CDR2 YSLEER. V shed 4 bases and J 5 bases; nucleotides not matched to a gene: 5. The CDR3 consists of 14 residues. CDR3 DNA sequence: TGCGCCAGCAGCCCCTCGACAGGGGGTGAGACCCAGTACTTC. Translated, it gives CASSPSTGGETQYF.

The gene calls are TRBV28 and TRBJ2-7, with D possibly matching TRBD2 (6 bases). The CDR3 is made up of 17 amino acids. Germline CDR1 is MDHEN and CDR2 is SYDVKM. Trimming took off 6 bases at V and 4 bases at J, with 25 bases between the two ends. The CDR3 nucleotides read TGTGCCAGCAGCCCCGTCATGGGACCGAGGGACTTTTACGAGCAGTACTTC. Residues: CASSPVMGPRDFYEQYF.

This clonotype was detected a few times. The chain's CDR3 is CASSLEPSRQETQYF. The DNA of the CDR3 is TGCGCCAGCAGCTTGGAACCGTCCCGACAAGAGACCCAGTACTTC. This rearrangement joins TRBV5-1 to TRBJ2-5; D is uncertain. The CDR3 covers 15 residues. Trimming shortened V by 0 bases and J by 2 bases, and 11 bases separated the two germline ends. The V gene's germline CDR1 is SGHRS and CDR2 YFSETQ.

This clonotype turned up a few times. This rearrangement joins TRBV3-1 to TRBJ2-7; a weak D match, TRBD1 (5 bases). Germline V gene data show CDR1 as LGHDT and CDR2 as YNNKEL (reference sequence). V lost 0 bases and J 3 bases, leaving 12 bases between the germline ends. There are 15 residues in the CDR3. The CDR3 DNA reads as TGTGCCAGCAGCCAAGAGGGGCACGGCCACTACGAGCAGTACTTC. This sequence encodes CASSQEGHGHYEQYF.

This clonotype was counted a few times. The chain links TRBV6-5 to TRBJ2-1, with no clear D. Trimming left V 6 bases short and J 0 bases short, with 6 bases between. The CDR3 is made up of 13 amino acids. Germline lookup yields CDR1 MNHEY and CDR2 SVGAGI. The CDR3 DNA reads as TGTGCCAGCAGGCCAGTCTCCTACAATGAGCAGTTCTTC. It specifies CASRPVSYNEQFF.

Only a few counts were recorded for this clonotype. The CDR3 DNA reads as TGCAGTGCTAGAAGGACTAGCGGGAGCTCCTACGAGCAGTACTTC. Residues: CSARRTSGSSYEQYF. The chain joins TRBV20-1 to TRBJ2-7; 13 positions agree with TRBD2. Trimming cost V 2 bases and J 0 bases; bases outside gene matches: 1. The CDR3 is 15 amino acids. Per germline, CDR1 DFQATT and CDR2 SNEGSKA (reference sequence).

This clonotype has more than one count but fewer than ten. The gene calls are TRBV11-1 and TRBJ2-1, with TRBD1 matching over 7 bases. CDR3 length equals 15 residues. Germline CDR1 SGHAT, CDR2 FQDESV (reference sequence). The ends lost 2 bases at V and 5 bases at J; junction bases unmatched: 6. The CDR3 region is CASSLQGGLNNEQFF. As DNA, the CDR3 is TGTGCCAGCAGCTTACAAGGGGGCCTCAACAATGAGCAGTTCTTC.

This clonotype was detected only a few times. The chain recombines TRBV9 with TRBJ2-1; D assignment may be TRBD1 or TRBD2 (5 bases each). Looked up from germline, CDR1 is SGDLS and CDR2 is YYNGEE. The CDR3 loop spans 15 amino acids. V was trimmed by 3 bases and J by 0 bases, leaving 10 bases between them. The CDR3, as DNA: TGTGCCAGCAGCGCCTGGGGGAGCTCCTACAATGAGCAGTTCTTC. Its protein is CASSAWGSSYNEQFF.

The chain employs TRBV6-1 and TRBJ1-2; 7 bases are shared with TRBD1. The V gene end was trimmed by 0 bases and the J gene end by 3 bases; junction bases not matched to a gene: 1. This CDR3 is 14 amino acids long. CDR1 is MNHNS and CDR2 is SASEGT in the germline V gene. This CDR3 reads CASSEAGTDYGYTF. The DNA of the CDR3 is TGTGCCAGCAGTGAAGCCGGGACAGACTATGGCTACACCTTC.

J is TRBJ1-4 and V is TRBV7-2; tentatively, D is TRBD1 (5 bases). Germline loops: CDR1 SGHTA, CDR2 FQGNSA. V shed 8 bases and J shed 6 bases, with 19 bases lying between them. This CDR3 spans 15 amino acids. This CDR3 is CASASSGTPYEKLFF. CDR3 in DNA: TGTGCCAGCGCTAGCTCCGGGACCCCGTATGAAAAACTGTTTTTT. Based on the CDR3 plus reference TRBV7-2 and TRBJ1-4, the full variable domain is GAGVSQSPSNKVTEKGKDVELRCDPISGHTALYWYRQSLGQGLEFLIYFQGNSAPDKSGLPSDRFSAERTGGSVSTLTIQRTQQEDSAVYLCASASSGTPYEKLFFGSGTQLSVL.

The chain uses TRBV27 and TRBJ2-3; 10 positions match TRBD2. The CDR3 is made up of 15 amino acids. Looked up from germline, CDR1 is MNHEY and CDR2 is SMNVEV (reference sequence). V trimming: 2 bases; J trimming: 8 bases; junction bases outside the gene matches: 7. CDR3 sequence reads: CASSLRLAGEFTQYF. In DNA form, the CDR3 reads TGTGCCAGCAGTTTAAGGCTAGCGGGGGAGTTTACGCAGTATTTT.

This clonotype was seen only a few times. This sequence joins TRBV7-8 and TRBJ1-5; D unresolved. Germline V gives CDR1 SGHVS, CDR2 FQNEAQ. V was trimmed by 3 bases and J by 0 bases, leaving 18 bases between them. The CDR3 covers 18 residues. The CDR3, as DNA: TGTGCCAGCAGCTTCGAAACTTTGGACGCATATAGCAATCAGCCCCAGCATTTT. Translation: CASSFETLDAYSNQPQHF. Full variable domain (rest looked up from reference TRBV7-8 and TRBJ1-5): GAGVSQSPRYKVAKRGQDVALRCDPISGHVSLFWYQQALGQGPEFLTYFQNEAQLDKSGLPSDRFFAERPEGSVSTLKIQRTQQEDSAVYLCASSFETLDAYSNQPQHFGDGTRLSIL.